This TCR beta chain came from a study of Ad26.COV2.S vaccination and SARS-CoV-2 variants. At the level of the study: Ad26.COV2.S shots went into the muscle once or twice, 56 days apart.

Profiling relied on immunoSEQ multiplex PCR, and the TCRdb table lists in-frame clones only, not all of them. The profile covers 250,000 to 300,000 clones, with over 75% appearing a single time and around 3% taken by the ten largest. V lost 3 bases, J lost 2 bases, and 9 bases lay in between. This CDR3 is built from 14 residues. Germline loops: CDR1 MDHEN, CDR2 SYDVKM. The treatment was: over 15 received Ad26.COV2.S at low or high dose, single or two shots; several received placebo; per-sample allocation not given. Specimen acquisition occurred on day 63 following the initial vaccine or placebo injection. Vaccination employed an Ad26 vector expressing the Wuhan-strain SARS-CoV-2 spike.

V usage is TRBV28 and J usage is TRBJ2-3; maybe TRBD1 (6 bases). This material consisted of peripheral blood, taken in a trial of Ad26.COV2.S vaccine versus placebo. The TCR sequence derives from a person aged 18-65 years who received the Ad26.COV2.S COVID-19 vaccine or a placebo. The CDR3 DNA is TGTGCCAGCAGTTTGACAGGCGACACAGATACGCAGTATTTT. It codes for CASSLTGDTDTQYF.